This is a list of T cell receptor beta chains from one sample in a study of early T cells in non-severe SARS-CoV-2 infection. TCRdb ran MiXCR on the 5' RACE reads and lists one entry per CDR3 protein. The repertoire has 75,000 to 90,000 distinct CDR3 sequences, about 10% of them found once; the top ten carry 8% to 10%. Sequencing was performed on whole blood, taken at baseline. The receptor set was obtained from an adult who was a healthcare worker with PCR-confirmed SARS-CoV-2 infection or an uninfected control (not recorded which). The CDR3 runs from the conserved cysteine through the conserved F or W. The D gene is left open where the match is weak. Where a row states a size, it is once, few, many or the class of an expanded clone; other rows omit it.

>-|once|TRBJ1-5|TRBV7-3
CASSPWDRGNQPQHF
TGTGCCAGCAGCCCTTGGGACCGAGGCAATCAGCCCCAGCATTTT
>TRBD2|many|TRBJ2-1|TRBV7-8
CASSPSGLSSYNEQFF
TGTGCCAGCAGCCCTAGCGGGTTAAGCTCCTACAATGAGCAGTTCTTC
>-|once|TRBJ2-1|TRBV27
CASSLEGGWSYNEQFF
TGTGCCAGCAGTTTAGAGGGGGGCTGGTCCTACAATGAGCAGTTCTTC
>TRBD1|-|TRBJ1-2|TRBV20-1
CSATSSSGTVGYTF
TGCAGTGCCACGTCAAGTTCCGGGACAGTTGGCTACACCTTC
>TRBD1|few|TRBJ2-2|TRBV7-2
CASSLETGRTGELFF
TGTGCCAGCAGCTTAGAGACAGGGCGGACCGGGGAGCTGTTTTTT
>-|many|TRBJ1-5|TRBV19
CASSIDRKQPQHF
TGTGCCAGTAGTATAGATCGGAAGCAGCCCCAGCATTTT
>-|few|TRBJ2-3|TRBV11-2
CASSFGKLADTQYF
TGTGCCAGCAGCTTCGGAAAATTGGCAGATACGCAGTATTTT
>TRBD1|-|TRBJ2-1|TRBV27
CATVDRGSYNEQFF
TGTGCCACCGTGGACAGGGGCTCCTACAATGAGCAGTTCTTC
>TRBD1|many|TRBJ2-7|TRBV20-1
CSATGTGELHEQYF
TGCAGTGCTACCGGGACAGGGGAACTCCACGAGCAGTACTTC
>TRBD1|few|TRBJ2-5|TRBV27
CASSGQGRIHQETQYF
TGTGCCAGCAGTGGACAGGGGAGGATTCACCAAGAGACCCAGTACTTC
>TRBD2|many|TRBJ2-1|TRBV4-1
CASSQGLAETYNEQFF
TGCGCCAGCAGCCAAGGTCTAGCGGAGACCTACAATGAGCAGTTCTTC